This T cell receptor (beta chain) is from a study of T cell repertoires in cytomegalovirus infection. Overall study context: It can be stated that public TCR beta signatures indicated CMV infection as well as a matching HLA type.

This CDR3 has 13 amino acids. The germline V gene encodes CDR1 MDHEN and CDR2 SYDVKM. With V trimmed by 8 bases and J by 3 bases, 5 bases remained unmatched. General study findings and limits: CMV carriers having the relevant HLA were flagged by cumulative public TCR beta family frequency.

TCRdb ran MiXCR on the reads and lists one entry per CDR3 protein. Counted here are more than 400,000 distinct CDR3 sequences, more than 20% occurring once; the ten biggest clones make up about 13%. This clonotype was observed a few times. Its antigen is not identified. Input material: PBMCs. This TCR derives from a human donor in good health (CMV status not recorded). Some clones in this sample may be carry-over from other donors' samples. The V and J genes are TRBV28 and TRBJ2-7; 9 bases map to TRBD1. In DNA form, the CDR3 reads TGTGCCAGCGCACCGGGACAGGGCTACGAGCAGTACTTC. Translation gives CASAPGQGYEQYF.